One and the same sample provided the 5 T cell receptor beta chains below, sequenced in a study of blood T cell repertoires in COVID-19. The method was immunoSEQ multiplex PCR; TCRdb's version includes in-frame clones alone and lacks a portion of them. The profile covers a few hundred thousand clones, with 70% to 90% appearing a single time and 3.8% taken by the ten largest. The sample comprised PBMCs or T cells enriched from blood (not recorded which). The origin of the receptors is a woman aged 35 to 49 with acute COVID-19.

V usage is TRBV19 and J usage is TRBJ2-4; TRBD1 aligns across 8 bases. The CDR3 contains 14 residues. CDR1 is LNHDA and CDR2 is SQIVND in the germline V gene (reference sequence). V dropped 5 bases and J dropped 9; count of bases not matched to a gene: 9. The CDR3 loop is CASSRQGAPGIQYF. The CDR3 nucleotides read TGTGCCAGTAGTCGGCAGGGGGCCCCTGGCATTCAGTACTTC. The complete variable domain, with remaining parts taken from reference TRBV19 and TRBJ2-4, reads DGGITQSPKYLFRKEGQNVTLSCEQNLNHDAMYWYRQDPGQGLRLIYYSQIVNDFQKGDIAEGYSVSREKKESFPLTVTSAQKNPTAFYLCASSRQGAPGIQYFGAGTRLSVL.

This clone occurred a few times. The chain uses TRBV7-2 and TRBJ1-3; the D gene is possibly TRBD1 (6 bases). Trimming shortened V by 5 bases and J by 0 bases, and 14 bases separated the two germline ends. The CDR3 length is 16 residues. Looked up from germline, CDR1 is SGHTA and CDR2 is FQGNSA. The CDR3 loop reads CASSPRGRSSGNTIYF. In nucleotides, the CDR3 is TGTGCCAGCAGCCCCAGGGGCAGGAGCTCTGGAAACACCATATATTTT.

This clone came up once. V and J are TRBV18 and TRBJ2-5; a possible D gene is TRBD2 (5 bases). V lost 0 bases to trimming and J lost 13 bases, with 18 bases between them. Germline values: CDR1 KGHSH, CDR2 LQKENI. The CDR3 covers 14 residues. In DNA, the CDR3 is TGTGCCAGCTCACCACCCGGGGTCCCGTCGCAATGGTACTTC. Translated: CASSPPGVPSQWYF.

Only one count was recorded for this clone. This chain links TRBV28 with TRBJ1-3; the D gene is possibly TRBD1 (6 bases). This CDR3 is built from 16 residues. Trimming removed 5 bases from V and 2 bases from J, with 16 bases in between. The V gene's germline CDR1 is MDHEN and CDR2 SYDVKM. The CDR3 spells CASSNPQGSAGNTIYF. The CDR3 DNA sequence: TGTGCCAGCAGTAACCCACAGGGTTCGGCTGGAAACACCATATATTTT.

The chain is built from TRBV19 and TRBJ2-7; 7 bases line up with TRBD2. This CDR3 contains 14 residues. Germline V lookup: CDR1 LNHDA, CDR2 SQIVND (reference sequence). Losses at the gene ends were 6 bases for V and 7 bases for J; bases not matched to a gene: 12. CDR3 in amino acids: CASRRGSGGSEQYF. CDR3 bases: TGTGCCAGTAGGAGGGGTTCGGGAGGAAGTGAGCAGTACTTC.